What follows describes a single TCR beta chain. The entry originates in a study of blood T cell repertoires in COVID-19. Study summary: The origin of the acute and convalescent COVID-19 samples was the United States, Italy and Spain.

Authors' methods: Estimation of nucleated cell counts was performed using reference gene primer amplification. The repertoire was sequenced with immunoSEQ multiplex PCR; TCRdb's copy has only in-frame clones and lacks some. That table furnishes V, J and clone size, whereas the DNA furnished D and trimming. The data show 60,000 or so clones, with approximately 84% seen just once and less than 4.5% held by the top ten. Trimming removed 4 bases from V and 4 bases from J, with 10 bases in between. CDR1 SGHTA and CDR2 FQGNSA come from the germline V gene. The CDR3 runs to 13 residues. Material: peripheral blood. This TCR was sampled from a man in his sixties with acute or convalescent COVID-19. The chain links TRBV7-2 to TRBJ1-1; D is undetermined. CDR3 residues: CASSSRRATEAFF. The CDR3 coding sequence is TGTGCCAGCAGCTCCCGGCGGGCCACTGAAGCTTTCTTT.